Listed here are 30 T cell receptor beta chains from one sample, sequenced in a study of Graves' ophthalmopathy and Graves' hyperthyroidism. Amplification of the TCR beta CDR3 regions used RNA transcripts (as template). An opening RT-PCR round employed HTBI primers and preceded a second-round multiplex PCR. TCRdb independently ran MiXCR on the multiplex PCR reads; one entry per CDR3 protein. This table has roughly 480,000 distinct CDR3 sequences, under 15% appearing once. Material for sequencing was blood. The receptors stem from a woman between 25 and 40 years old with Graves' ophthalmopathy.

This clonotype was counted once. The J gene is TRBJ1-1, the V gene TRBV29-1; possible D gene TRBD1, 6 bases. The CDR3 runs 14 residues. With 7 bases removed from V and 5 bases from J, the gap between germline ends came to 20 bases. Germline V gene data show CDR1 as SQVTM and CDR2 as ANQGSEA. CDR3 region: CSAHPGAPRTEAFF. Here the CDR3 DNA reads TGCAGCGCACACCCAGGGGCCCCTAGGACTGAAGCTTTCTTT.

Turning to this clonotype: Because it lacks the conserved phenylalanine or tryptophan at the end, this CDR3 is likely a read error. The chain joins TRBV10-3 to TRBJ2-2; TRBD2 aligns across 10 bases. Looked up from germline, CDR1 is ENHRY and CDR2 is SYGVKD. V was pared by 6 bases and J by 6 bases, with 4 bases of the junction left unmatched. The CDR3 is 14 amino acids. The CDR3 here is CAIRPSGSAGELFL. The CDR3 DNA sequence: TGTGCCATCAGGCCTAGCGGGAGCGCCGGGGAGCTGTTTTTG.

This clonotype was seen only a few times. The CDR3 is CSARGALGSVSYEQYF. CDR3 in DNA: TGCAGTGCTAGAGGGGCCCTCGGATCCGTCTCCTACGAGCAGTACTTC. This chain joins TRBV20-1 and TRBJ2-7; no definite D call. The germline CDR1 and CDR2 sequences are DFQATT and SNEGSKA (reference sequence). Deletions cut 1 base from V and 0 bases from J, with 16 bases between. This CDR3 region has 16 residues.

Written as DNA, the CDR3 is TGTGCCAGCAGTGCTGGTCCCAATAACTATGGCTACACCTTC. Amino acids: CASSAGPNNYGYTF. This chain links TRBV6-1 with TRBJ1-2; D ambiguous. CDR1 and CDR2 (germline): MNHNS, SASEGT. The germline V and J ends were trimmed by 4 bases and 1 base, with 10 bases remaining between them. The CDR3 sequence is 14 residues long.

This clonotype was picked up many times. This chain connects TRBV20-1 to TRBJ2-2; D gene ambiguous. Per the germline V gene, CDR1 is DFQATT and CDR2 is SNEGSKA (reference sequence). This CDR3 has 12 amino acids. The V end lost 7 bases, the J end lost 7 bases, and 13 bases lay between the germline ends. The DNA for the CDR3 is TGCAGTGGGCTACTTGGTGGCGGGGAGCTGTTTTTT. Its protein is CSGLLGGGELFF.

This clonotype was counted a few times. The rearrangement uses TRBV20-1 and TRBJ1-5, with a tentative D call TRBD1 (5 bases). The V gene's germline CDR1 is DFQATT and CDR2 SNEGSKA (reference sequence). The CDR3 totals 15 residues. With 3 bases removed from V and 2 bases from J, the gap between germline ends came to 14 bases. CDR3 loop: CSASNMGGGNQPQHF. The CDR3 DNA sequence: TGCAGTGCTAGTAATATGGGAGGGGGCAATCAGCCCCAGCATTTT.

Many counts were recorded for this clonotype. The chain carries TRBV7-3 and TRBJ2-5, with TRBD2 identical over 10 bases. V lost 5 bases to trimming and J lost 1 base; unmatched junction nucleotides: 4. CDR3 length: 15 residues. Germline CDR1 and CDR2: SGHTA and FQGTGA. In DNA, the CDR3 is TGTGCCAGCAGCATATTAGCGGGGGGCCAAGAGACCCAGTACTTC. This encodes CASSILAGGQETQYF.

This clonotype was observed at least ten times. V gene TRBV20-1 combines with J gene TRBJ1-5; 7 nucleotides align to TRBD1. V gave up 0 bases and J gave up 7 bases; unmatched junction bases: 12. The germline V gene has CDR1 DFQATT and CDR2 SNEGSKA (reference sequence). CDR3 length: 16 amino acids. CDR3 nucleotide sequence: TGCAGTGCTAGAGATTCTCACTACAGGGGCGGCCAGCCCCAGCATTTT. Its translation is CSARDSHYRGGQPQHF.

This chain joins TRBV6-5 and TRBJ1-6, with D possibly TRBD1 on 5 matching bases. Between the trimmed V and J ends, which lost 5 bases and 10 bases, there was a span of 12 bases. This CDR3 is 13 amino acids long. Germline values: CDR1 MNHEY, CDR2 SVGAGI. The CDR3: CASSLQGSSPLHF. As DNA, the CDR3 is TGTGCCAGCAGTCTTCAGGGTTCCTCACCCCTCCACTTT.

As concerns this clonotype: A junction end diverges from the germline sequence, so it may reflect a read error. The chain employs TRBV3-1 and TRBJ2-4; 10 bases line up with TRBD2. The CDR3 has 16 residues. Looked up from germline, CDR1 is LGHDT and CDR2 is YNNKEL (reference sequence). The CDR3, as DNA: TGTGCCAGCAGCCCTAGCGGGAGTGGAGCCAAAAACATTAAGTACTTC. Protein: CASSPSGSGAKNIKYF.

The sample holds a few counts of this clonotype. The chain links TRBV12-3 or TRBV12-4 to TRBJ1-1; D possibly corresponds to TRBD1 (6 bases). There are 14 residues in the CDR3. Trimming took 7 bases from V and 4 from J, leaving 16 bases between them. This chain's CDR3 is CASNSGAWSTEAFF. The DNA of the CDR3 is TGTGCCAGCAATTCAGGGGCGTGGAGCACTGAAGCTTTCTTT.

This clonotype was counted ten times or more. V is TRBV10-2 and J is TRBJ1-3, with D possibly being TRBD1 (5 bases). This CDR3 spans 15 amino acids. Germline V CDR1 and CDR2: WSHSY, SAAADI. With 4 bases removed from V and 5 bases from J, the gap between germline ends came to 15 bases. The DNA for the CDR3 is TGCGCCAGCAGTGGAGTGGGCCAGGGAAGAAACACCATATATTTT. As protein: CASSGVGQGRNTIYF.

There are many counts of this clonotype. One junction end does not reproduce the germline sequence, and a read error may be involved. The V and J genes are TRBV24-1 and TRBJ2-7; TRBD1 aligns across 8 bases. This CDR3 comprises 13 residues. The germline V gene encodes CDR1 KGHDR and CDR2 SFDVKD. CDR3 nucleotides: TGTGCCATCAGTGACACGACAGGGGAAGAGCAGTACTTC. Protein sequence: CAISDTTGEEQYF.

This clonotype appeared many times. This chain connects TRBV24-1 to TRBJ2-2; D perhaps matches TRBD2 (5 bases). Germline CDR1 reads KGHDR; CDR2 reads SFDVKD. This CDR3 comprises 14 residues. V was shortened by 2 bases and J by 6 bases, with 9 bases between the two germline ends. The CDR3 spells CATSDSRVSGELFF. The CDR3, as DNA: TGTGCCACCAGTGATTCGAGGGTGTCCGGGGAGCTGTTTTTT.

This clonotype was detected many times. The gene calls are TRBV19 and TRBJ1-5; 7 bases line up with TRBD1. The CDR3 consists of 13 residues. CDR1 and CDR2 (germline): LNHDA, SQIVND (reference sequence). Germline trimming cut 3 bases from V and 7 bases from J; bases unmatched to any gene: 3. The DNA of the CDR3 is TGTGCCAGTAGTATGACAGGGCCACAGCCCCAGCATTTT. Amino acids: CASSMTGPQPQHF.

This clonotype was seen only a few times. The chain couples TRBV19 to TRBJ1-1, with 9 bases fitting TRBD1. V shed 7 bases, J shed 1 base, and the junction held 13 bases outside the gene matches. The germline gives CDR1 LNHDA, CDR2 SQIVND (reference sequence). The length of the CDR3 is 17 residues. The CDR3 DNA sequence: TGTGCCAGTACTCTCTGGGGAGGGGACAGGGCGAACACTGAAGCTTTCTTT. Translating gives CASTLWGGDRANTEAFF.

Details on this clonotype: This may arise from a read error, as a much more abundant clone is one base away. V and J are TRBV20-1 and TRBJ2-1, with 8 bases matching TRBD1. The CDR3 sequence is 13 residues long. Germline values: CDR1 DFQATT, CDR2 SNEGSKA (reference sequence). Here the CDR3 reads CSAGQGFYNDQFF. The CDR3 DNA reads as TGCAGTGCAGGACAGGGATTCTACAATGATCAGTTCTTC.

This clonotype came up many times. V gene TRBV10-3 combines with J gene TRBJ1-5, with D uncertain. CDR1 is ENHRY, CDR2 SYGVKD, per germline. V lost 3 bases and J 0 bases, leaving 9 bases between the germline ends. The CDR3 is made up of 15 amino acids. The CDR3 here is CAISDLGPSNQPQHF. CDR3 sequence (DNA): TGTGCCATCAGTGACCTAGGGCCTAGCAATCAGCCCCAGCATTTT.

This clonotype showed up many times. This chain links TRBV6-1 with TRBJ1-1, with D unresolved. This CDR3 is built from 11 residues. Germline CDR1 and CDR2: MNHNS and SASEGT. Deletions cut 0 bases from V and 11 bases from J, with 7 bases between. This CDR3 is CASSEALWAFF. The CDR3, as DNA: TGTGCCAGCAGTGAAGCGCTCTGGGCTTTCTTT.

The table lists this clonotype with many counts. The chain employs TRBV12-3 or TRBV12-4 and TRBJ1-2; 9 bases line up with TRBD1. This CDR3 spans 13 amino acids. J was trimmed by 8 bases and V by 5 bases; bases with no gene match: 6. CDR3 DNA: TGTGCCAGCAGTCGGGACAGGGTGAGGGGCTACACCTTC. It encodes CASSRDRVRGYTF.

This clonotype has a count of ten or more. The gene calls are TRBV20-1 and TRBJ1-1; TRBD1 is a possible D gene (6 bases). The germline CDR1 and CDR2 sequences are DFQATT and SNEGSKA (reference sequence). CDR3 size: 13 residues. The germline V and J ends were trimmed by 6 bases and 3 bases, with 14 bases remaining between them. CDR3 region: CSAAGDGDTEAFF. Here the CDR3 DNA reads TGCAGTGCCGCAGGGGACGGCGACACTGAAGCTTTCTTT.

At least ten counts were recorded for this clonotype. The chain couples TRBV12-3 or TRBV12-4 to TRBJ1-2; no clear D gene. Trimming removed 3 bases from V and 6 bases from J, with 8 bases in between. The CDR3 totals 12 residues. This CDR3 is CASSLAEHGYTF. The CDR3 DNA is TGTGCCAGCAGTTTGGCAGAACATGGCTACACCTTC.

This clonotype was counted at least ten times. The rearrangement uses TRBV29-1 and TRBJ2-3; weak D call: TRBD1 (6 bases). V lost 6 bases and J lost 8, with 12 bases in between. CDR3 size: 11 residues. The germline gives CDR1 SQVTM, CDR2 ANQGSEA. Here the CDR3 reads CSVQDSITQYF. The CDR3 DNA reads TGCAGCGTCCAGGACAGTATTACGCAGTATTTT.

This clonotype was seen a few times. The genes are TRBV6-1 and TRBJ2-7; TRBD2 matches 7 bases. This CDR3 contains 13 residues. V was pared by 6 bases and J by 11 bases, with 13 bases of the junction left unmatched. Germline V lookup: CDR1 MNHNS, CDR2 SASEGT. The CDR3 loop reads CASSPGLAAEKYF. CDR3 nucleotides: TGTGCCAGCAGCCCGGGGCTAGCGGCGGAAAAGTACTTC.

The chain carries TRBV28 and TRBJ1-2; 7 nucleotides match TRBD1. Germline CDR1 is MDHEN and CDR2 is SYDVKM. The CDR3 length is 13 residues. The J segment lost 8 bases and the V segment lost 6 bases, leaving 9 bases of the junction unmatched. The CDR3 sequence is CASSQPGGLGYTF. Written as DNA, the CDR3 is TGTGCCAGCAGCCAGCCAGGGGGTTTAGGCTACACCTTC.

There are many counts of this clonotype. V and J are TRBV11-1 and TRBJ1-1, with 9 bases fitting TRBD1. Germline loops: CDR1 SGHAT, CDR2 FQDESV (reference sequence). The CDR3 has 18 amino acids. V lost 4 bases and J lost 3; bases outside the gene matches: 15. CDR3 loop: CASSSGPGQGGRDTEAFF. The CDR3, as DNA: TGTGCCAGCAGCTCTGGACCGGGACAGGGAGGTAGGGACACTGAAGCTTTCTTT. The variable domain in full, completed from reference TRBV11-1 and TRBJ1-1, reads EAEVAQSPRYKITEKSQAVAFWCDPISGHATLYWYRQILGQGPELLVQFQDESVVDDSQLPKDRFSAERLKGVDSTLKIQPAELGDSAMYLCASSSGPGQGGRDTEAFFGQGTRLTVV.

This clonotype was picked up many times. The chain recombines TRBV6-1 with TRBJ1-5, with D unclear. This CDR3 is built from 13 residues. V was shortened by 5 bases and J by 4 bases, with 9 bases between the two germline ends. Germline V gene sequence: CDR1 MNHNS, CDR2 SASEGT. The CDR3 DNA reads TGTGCCAGCAGTACAAATTTAAATCAGCCCCAGCATTTT. Amino acid sequence: CASSTNLNQPQHF.

The CDR3: CATSRDLGGPGELFF. For the CDR3, the DNA is TGTGCCACCAGCAGAGATCTGGGTGGGCCCGGGGAGCTGTTTTTT. This chain connects TRBV15 to TRBJ2-2; D remains unclear. Trimming took off 0 bases at V and 6 bases at J, with 11 bases between the two ends. The CDR3 length is 15 residues. Germline V gene data show CDR1 as LNHNV and CDR2 as YYDKDF (reference sequence).

This clonotype was recorded at least ten times. The chain uses TRBV6-2 or TRBV6-3 and TRBJ1-2, with D unclear. The germline V gene encodes CDR1 MNHEY and CDR2 SVGEGT. The germline V and J ends were trimmed by 2 bases and 8 bases, with 27 bases remaining between them. The CDR3 has 18 residues. CDR3 nucleotide sequence: TGTGCCAGCAGTTACGTCGGCGGGCTTGGGGTACCGCTTAAGGGCTACACCTTC. This codes for CASSYVGGLGVPLKGYTF.

This clonotype was recorded at least ten times. CDR3 bases: TGCGCCAGCAGCAACAGGGAGGGAGAGACCCAGTACTTC. Encoded protein: CASSNREGETQYF. J is TRBJ2-5 and V is TRBV5-1; possible D gene TRBD2, 7 bases. The ends were cut back, 4 bases at V and 4 bases at J, with 11 bases in the middle. From germline, CDR1 is SGHRS and CDR2 YFSETQ. The length of the CDR3 is 13 residues.